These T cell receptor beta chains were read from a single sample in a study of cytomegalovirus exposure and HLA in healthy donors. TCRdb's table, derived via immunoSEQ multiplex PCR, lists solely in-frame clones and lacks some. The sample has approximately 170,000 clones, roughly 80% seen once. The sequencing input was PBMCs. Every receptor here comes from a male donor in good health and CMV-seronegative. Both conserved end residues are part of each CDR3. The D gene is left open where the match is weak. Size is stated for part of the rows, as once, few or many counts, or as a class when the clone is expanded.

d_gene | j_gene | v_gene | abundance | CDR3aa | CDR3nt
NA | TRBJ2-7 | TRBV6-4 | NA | CASSEGGGEGARPSGYEQYF | TGTGCCAGCAGTGAGGGAGGCGGCGAGGGGGCGAGACCTTCGGGCTACGAGCAGTACTTC
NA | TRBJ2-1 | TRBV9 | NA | CASAGTPTYNEQFF | TGTGCCAGCGCCGGGACTCCAACATACAATGAGCAGTTCTTC
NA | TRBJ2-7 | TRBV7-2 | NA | CASSPKTREQYF | TGTGCCAGCAGCCCCAAAACTAGGGAGCAGTACTTC
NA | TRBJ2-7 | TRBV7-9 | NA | CASSPEWVRSSYEQYF | TGTGCCAGCAGCCCCGAGTGGGTAAGGAGCTCCTACGAGCAGTACTTC
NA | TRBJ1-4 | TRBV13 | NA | CASSSGENEKLFF | TGTGCCAGCAGCTCCGGGGAAAATGAAAAACTGTTTTTT
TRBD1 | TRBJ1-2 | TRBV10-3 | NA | CAISGWDSADYGYTF | TGTGCCATCAGTGGTTGGGACAGTGCGGACTATGGCTACACCTTC
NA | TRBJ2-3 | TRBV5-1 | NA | CASSLQGPPLDTQYF | TGCGCCAGCAGCTTGCAGGGGCCCCCACTAGATACGCAGTATTTT
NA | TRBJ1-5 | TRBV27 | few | CASSAYRENQPQHF | TGTGCCAGCAGCGCTTATAGGGAGAATCAGCCCCAGCATTTT
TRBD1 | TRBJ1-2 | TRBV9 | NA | CASGVQGLSGYTF | TGTGCCAGCGGGGTACAGGGGCTGTCAGGCTACACCTTC
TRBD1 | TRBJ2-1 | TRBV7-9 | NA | CASSFSGQEEQFF | TGTGCCAGCAGCTTCAGCGGACAGGAGGAGCAGTTCTTC
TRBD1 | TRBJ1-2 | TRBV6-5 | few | CASSLDRVYGYTF | TGTGCCAGCAGCCTGGACAGGGTCTATGGCTACACCTTC
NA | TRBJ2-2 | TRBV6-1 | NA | CASSELGATTGELFF | TGTGCCAGCAGTGAGTTGGGGGCAACTACCGGGGAGCTGTTTTTT
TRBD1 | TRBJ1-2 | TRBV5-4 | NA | CASSLWTGDYGYTF | TGTGCCAGCAGCCTATGGACAGGGGACTATGGCTACACCTTC
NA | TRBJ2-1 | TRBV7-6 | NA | CASSLDNYNEQFF | TGTGCCAGCAGCTTAGACAACTACAATGAGCAGTTCTTC
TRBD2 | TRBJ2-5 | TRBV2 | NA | CASSGVAGGQETQYF | TGTGCCAGCAGTGGGGTAGCGGGGGGCCAAGAGACCCAGTACTTC
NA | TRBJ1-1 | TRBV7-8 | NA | CASSLLAKAFF | TGTGCCAGCAGCTTATTGGCAAAAGCTTTCTTT
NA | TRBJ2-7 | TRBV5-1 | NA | CASSLGDSIYEQYF | TGCGCCAGCAGCTTAGGGGACTCCATCTACGAGCAGTACTTC
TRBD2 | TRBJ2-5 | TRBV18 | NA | CASSPGAGNQETQYF | TGTGCCAGCTCACCGGGAGCGGGAAATCAAGAGACCCAGTACTTC
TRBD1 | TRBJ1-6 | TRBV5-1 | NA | CASGLQGGAGVSPLHF | TGCGCCAGCGGCCTACAGGGGGGCGCCGGGGTTTCACCCCTCCACTTT
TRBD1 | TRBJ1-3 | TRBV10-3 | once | CAISLRDSKTGNTIYF | TGTGCCATCAGTTTAAGGGACAGCAAGACTGGAAACACCATATATTTT
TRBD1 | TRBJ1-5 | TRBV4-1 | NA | CASSQVPYRGRGNQPQHF | TGCGCCAGCAGCCAAGTCCCCTACAGGGGGCGAGGCAATCAGCCCCAGCATTTT
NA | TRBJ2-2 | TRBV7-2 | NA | CASSRGQHGGELFF | TGTGCCAGCAGCCGCGGACAGCACGGCGGGGAGCTGTTTTTT
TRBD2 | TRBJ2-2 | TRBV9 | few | CASSVDTGGNTGELFF | TGTGCCAGCAGCGTAGATACGGGGGGTAACACCGGGGAGCTGTTTTTT
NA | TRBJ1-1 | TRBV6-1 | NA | CASSAIRGGTEAFF | TGTGCCAGCAGTGCGATCAGGGGCGGCACTGAAGCTTTCTTT
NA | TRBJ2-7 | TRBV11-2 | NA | CASSIGGEQYF | TGTGCCAGCAGTATAGGGGGTGAGCAGTACTTC
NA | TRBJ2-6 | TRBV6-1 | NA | CASSDGSGANVLTF | TGTGCCAGCAGTGACGGCTCTGGGGCCAACGTCCTGACTTTC
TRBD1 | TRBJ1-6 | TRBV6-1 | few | CASTRDRDNSPLHF | TGTGCCAGCACTAGGGACAGAGACAATTCACCCCTCCACTTT
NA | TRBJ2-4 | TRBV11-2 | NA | CASSFSGADIQYF | TGTGCCAGCAGCTTTTCAGGGGCGGACATTCAGTACTTC
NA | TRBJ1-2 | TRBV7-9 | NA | CASSLEGFYGYTF | TGTGCCAGCAGCCTGGAGGGATTCTATGGCTACACCTTC
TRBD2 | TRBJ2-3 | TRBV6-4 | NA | CASSPGGVATDTQYF | TGTGCCAGCAGCCCCGGGGGGGTTGCTACAGATACGCAGTATTTT
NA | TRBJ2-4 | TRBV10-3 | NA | CAISRSLAKNIQYF | TGTGCCATCAGTCGGTCCCTAGCCAAAAACATTCAGTACTTC
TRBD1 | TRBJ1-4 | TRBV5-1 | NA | CASSVLQGTGEKLFF | TGCGCCAGCAGCGTCCTACAGGGGACGGGTGAAAAACTGTTTTTT
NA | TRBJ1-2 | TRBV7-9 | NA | CASSKGAGPSGYTF | TGTGCCAGCAGTAAAGGGGCAGGCCCTAGTGGCTACACCTTC
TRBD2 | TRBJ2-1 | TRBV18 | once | CASSPPGTSVYNEQFF | TGTGCCAGCTCACCACCCGGGACTAGCGTTTACAATGAGCAGTTCTTC
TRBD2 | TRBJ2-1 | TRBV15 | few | CATSSPAGPRVYEQFF | TGTGCCACCAGCAGTCCAGCGGGACCTCGGGTCTATGAGCAGTTCTTC
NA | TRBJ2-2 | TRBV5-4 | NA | CASSLALAGLNTGELFF | TGTGCCAGCAGCTTGGCTCTAGCCGGGTTGAACACCGGGGAGCTGTTTTTT
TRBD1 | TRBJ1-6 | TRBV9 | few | CASSPGTGSRNSPLHF | TGTGCCAGCAGCCCCGGGACAGGCTCGAGAAATTCACCCCTCCACTTT
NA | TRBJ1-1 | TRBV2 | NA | CASSVRRDIGNTEAFF | TGTGCCAGCAGCGTACGCCGGGACATCGGAAACACTGAAGCTTTCTTT
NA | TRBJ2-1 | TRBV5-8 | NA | CASSPYREGFNEQFF | TGTGCCAGCAGTCCCTACAGGGAGGGTTTCAATGAGCAGTTCTTC
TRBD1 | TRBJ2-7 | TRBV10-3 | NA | CAIRATGGSYEQYF | TGTGCCATCAGGGCCACAGGGGGGTCCTACGAGCAGTACTTC
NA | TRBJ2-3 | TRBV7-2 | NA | CASSLNLALRTDTQYF | TGTGCCAGCAGCTTAAATTTGGCCCTTCGCACAGATACGCAGTATTTT
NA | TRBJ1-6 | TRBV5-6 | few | CASSLSPNSPLHF | TGTGCCAGCAGCCTTTCTCCTAATTCACCCCTCCACTTT
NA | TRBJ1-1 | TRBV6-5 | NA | CASSLRWPYTEAFF | TGTGCCAGCAGTCTCCGATGGCCGTACACTGAAGCTTTCTTT
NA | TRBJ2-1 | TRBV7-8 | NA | CASSLAQVNEQFF | TGTGCCAGCAGCTTAGCTCAGGTAAATGAGCAGTTCTTC
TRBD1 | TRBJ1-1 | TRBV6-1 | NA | CASSRDRGLATEAFF | TGTGCCAGCAGCCGGGACAGGGGATTGGCCACTGAAGCTTTCTTT
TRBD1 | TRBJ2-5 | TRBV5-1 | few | CASGTGEDVETQYF | TGCGCCAGCGGGACAGGGGAGGACGTAGAGACCCAGTACTTC
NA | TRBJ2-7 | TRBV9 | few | CASSVDGTSNEQYF | TGTGCCAGCAGCGTAGATGGGACATCTAACGAGCAGTACTTC
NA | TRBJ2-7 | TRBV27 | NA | CASSALGGETSYEQYF | TGTGCCAGCAGTGCTCTTGGCGGGGAAACGAGTTACGAGCAGTACTTC
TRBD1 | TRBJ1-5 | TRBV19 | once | CASSTLDRGNQPQHF | TGTGCCAGTAGTACACTAGACAGGGGAAATCAGCCCCAGCATTTT
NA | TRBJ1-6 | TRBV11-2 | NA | CASSWTVNNSPLHF | TGTGCCAGCAGCTGGACAGTTAATAATTCACCCCTCCACTTT
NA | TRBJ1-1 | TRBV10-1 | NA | CASSESPGNTEAFF | TGCGCCAGCAGTGAGTCACCGGGTAACACTGAAGCTTTCTTT
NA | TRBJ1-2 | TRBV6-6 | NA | CASSSRTGRGNYGYTF | TGTGCCAGCAGTTCGCGGACTGGACGGGGAAACTATGGCTACACCTTC
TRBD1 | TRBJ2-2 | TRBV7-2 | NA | CASSLGGGGLTAGELFF | TGTGCCAGCAGCTTAGGAGGGGGCGGTTTAACCGCCGGGGAGCTGTTTTTT
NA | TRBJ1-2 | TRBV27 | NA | CASSLNYGDFYYTF | TGTGCCAGCAGTCTAAACTACGGGGACTTTTACTACACCTTC
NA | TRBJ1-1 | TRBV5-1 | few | CASSLVPGLRATEAFF | TGCGCCAGCAGCTTGGTACCGGGGTTGAGGGCCACTGAAGCTTTCTTT